Presented here are 9 T cell receptor beta chains from one specimen sequenced in a study of radiotherapy plus CTLA-4 blockade in lung cancer. Only in-frame clones appear in the TCRdb table, and some are missing; sequencing was by immunoSEQ multiplex PCR. The repertoire consists of some 70,000 clones, with around 79% occurring once and the leading ten covering about 9.1%. Sequences were derived from peripheral blood, sampled from a patient treated with radiotherapy plus ipilimumab. The origin of the receptors is a human donor with non-small cell lung cancer who had a complete response to radiotherapy plus ipilimumab.

A single count supports this clone. The chain recombines TRBV6-5 with TRBJ2-7, with D tentatively TRBD1 or TRBD2 (5 bases each). Trimming cost V 5 bases and J 0 bases, with 14 bases left between them. Germline lookup yields CDR1 MNHEY and CDR2 SVGAGI. The CDR3 is 15 amino acids. This chain's CDR3 is CASSGWGRRSYEQYV. The CDR3 region has the DNA TGTGCCAGCAGTGGCTGGGGACGCCGCTCCTACGAGCAGTACGTC.

The chain carries TRBV5-1 and TRBJ2-7; D is possibly TRBD2 (6 bases). Germline V gives CDR1 SGHRS, CDR2 YFSETQ. The CDR3 is made up of 17 amino acids. Trimming cost V 0 bases and J 0 bases, with 16 bases left between them. CDR3 coding DNA: TGCGCCAGCAGCTTGGGGTTCGGGGGATTGGGCTCCTACGAGCAGTACTTC. The encoded protein is CASSLGFGGLGSYEQYF.

V is TRBV6-5 and J is TRBJ2-5; D may be TRBD1 or TRBD2 (6 bases each). Trimming left V 6 bases short and J 5 bases short, with 13 bases between. The CDR3 sequence is 13 residues long. Germline loops: CDR1 MNHEY, CDR2 SVGAGI. Here the CDR3 reads CASSNRRGETQYF. CDR3 sequence (DNA): TGTGCCAGCAGCAACAGGAGGGGGGAGACCCAGTACTTC.

This rearrangement joins TRBV19 to TRBJ1-2; 8 nucleotides agree with TRBD1. The V gene's germline CDR1 is LNHDA and CDR2 SQIVND (reference sequence). V lost 4 bases and J lost 4; bases outside the gene matches: 5. This CDR3 spans 14 amino acids. The CDR3 here is CASSTRTGTYGYTF. CDR3 sequence (DNA): TGTGCCAGTAGTACCCGGACAGGGACCTATGGCTACACCTTC.

This chain's CDR3 is CATSRDPPDSGANVLTF. In nucleotides, the CDR3 is TGTGCCACCAGCAGAGACCCACCCGACTCTGGGGCCAACGTCCTGACTTTC. V usage is TRBV15 and J usage is TRBJ2-6; D not resolved. V lost 0 bases and J 0 bases, leaving 9 bases between the germline ends. The CDR3 runs to 17 residues. CDR1 and CDR2 from the germline V gene are LNHNV and YYDKDF (reference sequence).

The CDR3 DNA reads TGTGCCAGCAGCTTCCGGGGGGGAATAGATACGCAGTATTTT. Protein sequence: CASSFRGGIDTQYF. The gene calls are TRBV7-6 and TRBJ2-3; the match to TRBD2 covers 8 bases. The CDR3 is 14 residues long. Losses at the gene ends were 3 bases for V and 5 bases for J; bases not matched to a gene: 4. Per the germline V gene, CDR1 is SGHVS and CDR2 is FNYEAQ.

By sample fraction, this clone is medium-sized. The chain recombines TRBV10-1 with TRBJ1-1; D gene unclear. V lost 2 bases and J lost 0, with 4 bases in between. Germline V gene data show CDR1 as WNHNN and CDR2 as SYGVQD (reference sequence). The CDR3 extends over 13 amino acids. CDR3 protein: CASSEQLNTEAFF. The CDR3 region has the DNA TGCGCCAGCAGTGAGCAGTTGAACACTGAAGCTTTCTTT.

The V gene is TRBV7-2, the J gene TRBJ2-3, with 8 bases matching TRBD2. Germline V CDR1 and CDR2: SGHTA, FQGNSA. V dropped 2 bases and J dropped 6; count of bases not matched to a gene: 7. This CDR3 comprises 15 residues. Here the CDR3 DNA reads TGTGCCAGCAGCTTAACCGGGGGGGCCAAGGATACGCAGTATTTT. Encoded protein: CASSLTGGAKDTQYF. Full variable domain (remainder filled in from reference TRBV7-2 and TRBJ2-3): GAGVSQSPSNKVTEKGKDVELRCDPISGHTALYWYRQSLGQGLEFLIYFQGNSAPDKSGLPSDRFSAERTGGSVSTLTIQRTQQEDSAVYLCASSLTGGAKDTQYFGPGTRLTVL.

The genes are TRBV18 and TRBJ2-5, with 7 bases aligning to TRBD1. The CDR3 covers 15 residues. Losses at the gene ends were 6 bases for V and 5 bases for J; bases not matched to a gene: 12. Per germline, CDR1 KGHSH and CDR2 LQKENI. CDR3 protein: CASSPTGTVMETQYF. The CDR3 DNA reads TGTGCCAGCTCTCCGACCGGGACAGTAATGGAGACCCAGTACTTC.